This T cell receptor (beta chain) derives from a study of post-analysis software for immune sequencing data. The study's findings and limits: The normalized Chao1 diversity of multiple sclerosis patients was significantly lower than that of controls. Five or six TRBV segments were significantly more frequent in patients than in controls. TRBV5-6, TRBV5-1 and TRBV20-1 were among these segments. With F measure, samples from one preparation batch clustered together strongly.

This CDR3 spans 18 amino acids. Germline-derived CDR1 and CDR2 are LNHNV and YYDKDF (reference sequence). V lost 0 bases to trimming and J lost 0 bases; unmatched junction nucleotides: 4. Of note for this clonotype: Its target is unknown.

Every TCR beta cDNA library bore unique molecular identifiers. Yield was around 500,000 cDNA molecules from approximately 0.95 to 9.8 million T cells. One entry per CDR3 protein results from TCRdb running MiXCR on the PCR reads. The sample lists roughly 540,000 distinct CDR3 sequences, around a third seen once, with 5% to 6% in the top ten. This clonotype was obtained from a girl younger than 18 with multiple sclerosis. Sample: blood. This chain joins TRBV15 and TRBJ2-5, with TRBD2 identical over 13 bases. Here the CDR3 reads CATSRDPGLAGYQETQYF. CDR3 DNA: TGTGCCACCAGCAGAGATCCGGGACTAGCGGGGTACCAAGAGACCCAGTACTTC.